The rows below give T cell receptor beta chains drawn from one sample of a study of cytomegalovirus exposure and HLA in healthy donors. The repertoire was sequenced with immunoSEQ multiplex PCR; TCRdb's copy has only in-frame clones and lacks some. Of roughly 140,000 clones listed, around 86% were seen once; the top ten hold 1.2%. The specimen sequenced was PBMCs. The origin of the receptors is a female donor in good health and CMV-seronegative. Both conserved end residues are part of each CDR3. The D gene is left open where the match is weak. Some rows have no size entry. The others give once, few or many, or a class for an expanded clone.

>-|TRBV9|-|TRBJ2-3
TGTGCCAGCAACGTAGGTAGCGGAGCGGGCACAGATACGCAGTATTTT
CASNVGSGAGTDTQYF
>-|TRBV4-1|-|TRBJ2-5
TGCGCCAGCAGCCAAGAGTACCTCGCAGGGGAAGAGACCCAGTACTTC
CASSQEYLAGEETQYF
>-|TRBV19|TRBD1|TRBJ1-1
TGTGCCAGTAGTGCGGACAGGCCTATGAGCACTGAAGCTTTCTTT
CASSADRPMSTEAFF
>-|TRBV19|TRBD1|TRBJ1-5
TGTGCCAGTAGTGGGGGGACAGCCAGCAATCAGCCCCAGCATTTT
CASSGGTASNQPQHF
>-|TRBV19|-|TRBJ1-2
TGTGCCATCCCGGGGGGGCCAGAAGGCTACACCTTC
CAIPGGPEGYTF
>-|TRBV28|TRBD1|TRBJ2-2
TGTGCCAGCAGTTTATCGGGACAGCAAAACACCGGGGAGCTGTTTTTT
CASSLSGQQNTGELFF
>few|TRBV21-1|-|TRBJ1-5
TGTGCCAGCAGCAAGCCGACAGGGTTGGGGCATCAGCCCCAGCATTTT
CASSKPTGLGHQPQHF
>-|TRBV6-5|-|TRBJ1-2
TGTGCCAGCAGCCCGGGGAGGGGGTGGGACGGCTACACCTTC
CASSPGRGWDGYTF
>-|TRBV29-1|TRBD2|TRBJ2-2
TGCAGCGTGGGACTAGCGAGTAACACCGGGGAGCTGTTTTTT
CSVGLASNTGELFF
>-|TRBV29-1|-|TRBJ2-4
TGCAGCGCCGCGGGGCTCAAAAACATTCAGTACTTC
CSAAGLKNIQYF
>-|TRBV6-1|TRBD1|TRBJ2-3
TGTGCCAGCAGTAACGACAGGGGAACAGATACGCAGTATTTT
CASSNDRGTDTQYF
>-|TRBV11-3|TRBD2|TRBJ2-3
TGTGCCAGCAGCTTGGGTGGGACTAGCGGGAGAGATACGCAGTATTTT
CASSLGGTSGRDTQYF
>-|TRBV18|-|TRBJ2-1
TGTGCCAGCTCACCAAAGGGACGGGAGCTCTACAATGAGCAGTTCTTC
CASSPKGRELYNEQFF
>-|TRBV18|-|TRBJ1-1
TGTGCCAGCTCACCACGGAGGGGAAACACTGAAGCTTTCTTT
CASSPRRGNTEAFF
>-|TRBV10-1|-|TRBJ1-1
TGCGCCAGCAGCCCCGGGATCATGAGCACTGAAGCTTTCTTT
CASSPGIMSTEAFF
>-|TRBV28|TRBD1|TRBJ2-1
TGTGCCAGCAGTTTACGAGGGGGCGCGAGTAATGAGCAGTTCTTC
CASSLRGGASNEQFF
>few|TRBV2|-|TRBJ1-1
TGTGCCAGCACCAGGGGAGAGAACACTGAAGCTTTCTTT
CASTRGENTEAFF
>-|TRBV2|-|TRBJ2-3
TGTGCCAGCAGGGGGGGTCTCCTGGATTTT
CASRGGLLDF
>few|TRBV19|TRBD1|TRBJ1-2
TGTGCCAGTAGTGCCACCGGGACAGTCGCCTATGGCTACACCTTC
CASSATGTVAYGYTF
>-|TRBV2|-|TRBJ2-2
TGTGCCAGCAGTGAGACAGGGAGGACCGGGGAGCTGTTTTTT
CASSETGRTGELFF
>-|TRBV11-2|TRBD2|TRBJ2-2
TGTGCCAGCAGCTCCTTACTAGCGGATGTTTCCGGGGAGCTGTTTTTT
CASSSLLADVSGELFF
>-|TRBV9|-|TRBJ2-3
TGTGCCAGCAGCGTAGGCGCTTCCTTCACAGATACGCAGTATTTT
CASSVGASFTDTQYF
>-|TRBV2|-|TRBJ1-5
TGTGCCAGCAGTGTGGAGGGCGATCAGCCCCAGCATTTT
CASSVEGDQPQHF
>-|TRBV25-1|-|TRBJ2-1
TGTGCCAGCAGTGAATTAGCTAATGAGCAGTTCTTC
CASSELANEQFF
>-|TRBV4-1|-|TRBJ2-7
TGCGCCAGCAGCCAAGATCCGGGGAGCTACGAGCAGTACTTC
CASSQDPGSYEQYF
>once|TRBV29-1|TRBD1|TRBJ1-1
TGCAGCGTTGGACAGGGGGGGGACACTGAAGCTTTCTTT
CSVGQGGDTEAFF
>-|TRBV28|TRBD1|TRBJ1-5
TGTGCCAGCCGAACCCACAGGGGTCAGCCCCAGCATTTT
CASRTHRGQPQHF
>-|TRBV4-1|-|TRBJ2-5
TGCGCCAGCAGCCTTTATTCAGGGGCCGAAGAGACCCAGTACTTC
CASSLYSGAEETQYF
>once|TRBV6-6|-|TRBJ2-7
TGTGCCAGCGGGCAGGGCAACGAGCAGTACTTC
CASGQGNEQYF
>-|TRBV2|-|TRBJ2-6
TGTGCCAGCAGCCTCCGGGACTCGTGGGCCAACGTCCTGACTTTC
CASSLRDSWANVLTF
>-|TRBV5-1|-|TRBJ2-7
TGCGCCAGCAGCTTGTCGGTTACCTACGAGCAGTACTTC
CASSLSVTYEQYF
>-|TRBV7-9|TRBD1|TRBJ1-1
TGTGCCAGCAGCGTATATATGGGGACAGGGATGAACACTGAAGCTTTCTTT
CASSVYMGTGMNTEAFF
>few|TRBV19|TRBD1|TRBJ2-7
TGTGCCAGTACCCCGGGACAGGCAAGCTCCTACGAGCAGTACTTC
CASTPGQASSYEQYF
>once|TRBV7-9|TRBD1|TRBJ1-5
TGTGCCAGCAGCCAAGGGACAGGCGATCAGCCCCAGCATTTT
CASSQGTGDQPQHF
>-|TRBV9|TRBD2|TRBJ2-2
TGTGCCAGCAGCGTAAGACTAGCGGGACCGAGGGGGACCGGGGAGCTGTTTTTT
CASSVRLAGPRGTGELFF
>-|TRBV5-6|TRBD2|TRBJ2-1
TGTGCCAGCAGCTTGGTTGCGGGGGGGATGAATGAGCAGTTCTTC
CASSLVAGGMNEQFF
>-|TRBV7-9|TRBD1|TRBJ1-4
TGTGCCAGCAGCCTCGACAGGGGACCAACTAATGAAAAACTGTTTTTT
CASSLDRGPTNEKLFF
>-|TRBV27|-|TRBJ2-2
TGTGCCAGCAGTCCTTCGGACTACTCGAACACCGGGGAGCTGTTTTTT
CASSPSDYSNTGELFF
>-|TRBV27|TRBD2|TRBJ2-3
TGTGCCAGCAAACTCCTTAGCGGGGGCACAGATACGCAGTATTTT
CASKLLSGGTDTQYF
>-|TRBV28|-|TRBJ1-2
TGTGCCAGCAGTTCGGGAATGGGCTATGGCTACACCTTC
CASSSGMGYGYTF
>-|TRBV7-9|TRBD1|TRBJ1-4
TGTGCCAGCAGCTCTCCGGGACAGGGATTTGAAAAACTGTTTTTT
CASSSPGQGFEKLFF
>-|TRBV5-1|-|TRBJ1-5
TGCGCCAGCAGCTTGGGAGGAAGTCAGCCCCAGCATTTT
CASSLGGSQPQHF
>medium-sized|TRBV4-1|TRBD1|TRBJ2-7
TGCGCCAGCAGCCATAAGATCGGGACAGGTCACCGCGAGCAGTACTTC
CASSHKIGTGHREQYF
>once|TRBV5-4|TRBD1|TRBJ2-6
TGTGCCAGCAGCCCCCCGGGACAGGGTGCTGGGGCCAACGTCCTGACTTTC
CASSPPGQGAGANVLTF
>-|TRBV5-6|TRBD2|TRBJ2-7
TGTGCCAGCAGCTTGGTAGCGGGAGGGACCCACGAGCAGTACTTC
CASSLVAGGTHEQYF
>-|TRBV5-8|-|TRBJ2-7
TGTGCCAGCAGCTTGGAGCCTGGTCTGAGAGAGCAGTACTTC
CASSLEPGLREQYF
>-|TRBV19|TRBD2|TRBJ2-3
TGTGCCAGTAGTGCCACTAGCGGGAGGGCAGGAGATACGCAGTATTTT
CASSATSGRAGDTQYF
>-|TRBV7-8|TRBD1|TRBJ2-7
TGTGCCAGCAGCTTAGAGACAGGGCTTACCTACGAGCAGTACTTC
CASSLETGLTYEQYF
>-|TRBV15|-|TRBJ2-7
TGTGCCACCAGCAGAGAGACGACTCGTGCGGCCGAGCAGTACTTC
CATSRETTRAAEQYF
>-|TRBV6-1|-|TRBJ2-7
TGTGCCAGCAGTGAACTCAGGCTCAGGGCCTACGAGCAGTACTTC
CASSELRLRAYEQYF
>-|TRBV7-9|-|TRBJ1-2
TGTGCCAGCAGCACTTCGGGCAGGGAATATGGCTACACCTTC
CASSTSGREYGYTF
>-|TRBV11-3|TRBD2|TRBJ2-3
TGTGCCAGCAGCTTGGGGGTAGCGGGAGCCACCAACACAGATACGCAGTATTTT
CASSLGVAGATNTDTQYF
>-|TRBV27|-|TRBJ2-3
TGTGCCAGCAGGGGAGATCGGGGGAGCACAGATACGCAGTATTTT
CASRGDRGSTDTQYF
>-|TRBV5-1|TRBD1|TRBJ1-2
TGCGCCAGCAGCTTGGGGGACAGGGATTTCCATGGCTACACCTTC
CASSLGDRDFHGYTF
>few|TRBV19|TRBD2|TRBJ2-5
TGTGCCACTGGGGAGGGCCTCCTCAGGGCCCAGTACTTC
CATGEGLLRAQYF
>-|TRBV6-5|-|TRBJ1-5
TGTGCCAGCAGTATCCGACAGAATCAGCCCCAGCATTTT
CASSIRQNQPQHF
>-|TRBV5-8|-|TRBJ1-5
TGTGCCAGCAGCTTGGGACAGTTCAATCAGCCCCAGCATTTT
CASSLGQFNQPQHF
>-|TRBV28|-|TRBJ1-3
TGTGCCAGCAGTTTAAAGAGGGGAAACACCATATATTTT
CASSLKRGNTIYF
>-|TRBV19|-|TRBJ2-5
TGTGCCAGTAGTCCGAGGGTGGAAGAGACCCAGTACTTC
CASSPRVEETQYF
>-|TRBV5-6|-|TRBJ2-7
TGTGCCAGCAGCTTGAAAGGGGATACCTCCTACGAGCAGTACTTC
CASSLKGDTSYEQYF